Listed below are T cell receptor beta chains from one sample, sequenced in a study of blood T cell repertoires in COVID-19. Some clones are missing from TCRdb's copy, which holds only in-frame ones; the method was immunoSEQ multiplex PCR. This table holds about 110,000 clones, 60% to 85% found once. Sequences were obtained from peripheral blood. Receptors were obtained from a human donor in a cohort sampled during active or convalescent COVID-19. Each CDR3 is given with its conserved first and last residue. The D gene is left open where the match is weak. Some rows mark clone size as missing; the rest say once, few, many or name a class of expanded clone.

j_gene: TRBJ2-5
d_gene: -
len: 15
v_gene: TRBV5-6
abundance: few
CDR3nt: TGTGCCAGCAGCGATAAAGCGAAGGGGTTAAGGACCCAGTACTTC
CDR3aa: CASSDKAKGLRTQYF

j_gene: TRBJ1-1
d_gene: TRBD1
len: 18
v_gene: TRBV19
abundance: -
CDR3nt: TGTGCCAGTAGTAGAGGGCGACAGGGCGGAGGGGGATTCACTGAAGCTTTCTTT
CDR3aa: CASSRGRQGGGGFTEAFF

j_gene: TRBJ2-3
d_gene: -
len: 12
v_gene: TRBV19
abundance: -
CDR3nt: TGTGCCAGTAGTCCCCCCCAGGGCACGCAGTATTTT
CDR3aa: CASSPPQGTQYF

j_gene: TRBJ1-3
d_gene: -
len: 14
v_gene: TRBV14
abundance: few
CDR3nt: TGTGCCAGCAGCCAAGACAGAGCGGGAAACACCATATATTTT
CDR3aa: CASSQDRAGNTIYF

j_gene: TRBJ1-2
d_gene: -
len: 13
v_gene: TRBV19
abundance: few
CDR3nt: TGTGCCAGTAGTATAGTTGGCAGGGAAGGCTACACCTTC
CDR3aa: CASSIVGREGYTF

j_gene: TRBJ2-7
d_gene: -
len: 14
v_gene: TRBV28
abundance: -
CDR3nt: TGTGCCAGCAGTTTAGGACAGAGCTCCTACGAGCAGTACTTC
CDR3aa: CASSLGQSSYEQYF

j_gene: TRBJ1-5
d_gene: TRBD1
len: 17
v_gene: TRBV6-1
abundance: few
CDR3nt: TGTGCCAGCAGTGAAGCTGGGGACAGGGCTTTCAATCAGCCCCAGCATTTT
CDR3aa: CASSEAGDRAFNQPQHF

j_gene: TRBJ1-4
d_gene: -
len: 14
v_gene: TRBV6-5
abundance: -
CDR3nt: TGTGCCAGCAGTATTACCGGGACAAGTGAAAAACTGTTTTTT
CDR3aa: CASSITGTSEKLFF

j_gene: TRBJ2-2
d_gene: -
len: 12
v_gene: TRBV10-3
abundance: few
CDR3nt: TGTGCCACCCGTGGGAGTTCCGGGGAGCTGTTTTTT
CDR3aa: CATRGSSGELFF

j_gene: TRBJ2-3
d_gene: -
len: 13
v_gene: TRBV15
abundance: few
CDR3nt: TGTGCCACATCAAGCCCGAGACTAGAGAAATTGTATTTT
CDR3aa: CATSSPRLEKLYF

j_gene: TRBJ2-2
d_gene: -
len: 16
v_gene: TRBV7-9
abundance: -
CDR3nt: TGTGCCAGCAGCCCCCCCGGGGGGCGAAGCACCGGGGAGCTGTTTTTT
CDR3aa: CASSPPGGRSTGELFF

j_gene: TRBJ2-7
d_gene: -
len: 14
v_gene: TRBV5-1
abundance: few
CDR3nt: TGCGCCAGCAGCTTGAGAACAGGTACTTACGAGCAGTACTTC
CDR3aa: CASSLRTGTYEQYF

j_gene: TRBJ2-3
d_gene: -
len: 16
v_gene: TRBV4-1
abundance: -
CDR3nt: TGCGCCAGCAGCCAAGATGGGGCAGGACGCACAGATACGCAGTATTTT
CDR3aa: CASSQDGAGRTDTQYF

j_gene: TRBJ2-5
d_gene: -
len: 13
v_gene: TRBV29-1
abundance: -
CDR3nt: TGCAGCGTTTCCGGCAGGGGACAAGAGACCCAGTACTTC
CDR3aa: CSVSGRGQETQYF

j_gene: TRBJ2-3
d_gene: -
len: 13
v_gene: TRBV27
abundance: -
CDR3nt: TGTGCCAGCAGTTCGTGGAGGGACGGTACGCAGTATTTT
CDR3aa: CASSSWRDGTQYF

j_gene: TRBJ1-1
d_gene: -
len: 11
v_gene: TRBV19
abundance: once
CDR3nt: TGTGCCACCCGTAGAGGGAGGGGGGCTTTCTTT
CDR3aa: CATRRGRGAFF

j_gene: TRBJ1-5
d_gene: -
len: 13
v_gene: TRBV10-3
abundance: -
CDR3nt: TGTGCCATCAGCTCCTACCGGGAGCAACCCCAGCATTTT
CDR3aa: CAISSYREQPQHF

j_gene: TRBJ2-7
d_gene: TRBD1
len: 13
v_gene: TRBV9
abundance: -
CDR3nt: TGTGCCAGCAGCGGGACAGGAGGTGGCGAGCAGTACTTC
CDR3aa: CASSGTGGGEQYF

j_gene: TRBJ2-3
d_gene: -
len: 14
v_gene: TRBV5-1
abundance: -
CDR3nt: TGCGCCAGCAGGATCACATTTACCACAGATACGCAGTATTTT
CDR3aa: CASRITFTTDTQYF

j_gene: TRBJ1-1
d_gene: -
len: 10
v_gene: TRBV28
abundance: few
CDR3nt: TGTGCCAGCGGCGGTAGGGAAGCTTTCTTT
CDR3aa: CASGGREAFF

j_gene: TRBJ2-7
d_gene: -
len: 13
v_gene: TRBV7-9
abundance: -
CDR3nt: TGTGCCAGCAGCTTATACGGCTCCTACGAGCAGTACTTC
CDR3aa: CASSLYGSYEQYF

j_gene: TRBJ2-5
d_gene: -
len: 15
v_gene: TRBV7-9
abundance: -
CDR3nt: TGTGCCAGCAGTGAACCCCGGGACATACAAGAGACCCAGTACTTC
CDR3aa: CASSEPRDIQETQYF

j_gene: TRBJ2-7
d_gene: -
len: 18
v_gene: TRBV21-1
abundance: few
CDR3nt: TGTGCCAGCAGCAAAGTAGGGGAGCGGGAGGGTAGCTCCTACGAGCAGTACTTC
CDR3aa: CASSKVGEREGSSYEQYF

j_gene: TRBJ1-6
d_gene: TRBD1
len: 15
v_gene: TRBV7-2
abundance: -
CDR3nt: TGTGCCAGCAGCCCGATGGGACAGTATAATTCACCCCTCCACTTT
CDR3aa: CASSPMGQYNSPLHF

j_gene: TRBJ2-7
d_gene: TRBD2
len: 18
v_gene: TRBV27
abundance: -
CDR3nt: TGTGCCAGCAGTTTAAAAGGTTTGTGGCCTAGCGGGAGTCAGGAGCAGTACTTC
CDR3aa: CASSLKGLWPSGSQEQYF

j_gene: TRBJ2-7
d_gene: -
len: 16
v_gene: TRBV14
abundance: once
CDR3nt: TGTGCCAGCAGCCAAGATTACGCTAGTTATGTAACCGAGCAGTACTTC
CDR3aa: CASSQDYASYVTEQYF

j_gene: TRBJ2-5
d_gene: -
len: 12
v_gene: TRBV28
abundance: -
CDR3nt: TGTGCCAGCAGCCAGGCTCAAGAGACCCAGTACTTC
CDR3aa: CASSQAQETQYF

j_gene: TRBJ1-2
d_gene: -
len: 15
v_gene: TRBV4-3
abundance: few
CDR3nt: TGCGCCAGCAGCCAGACAAACAGGGAAAACTATGGCTACACCTTC
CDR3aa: CASSQTNRENYGYTF

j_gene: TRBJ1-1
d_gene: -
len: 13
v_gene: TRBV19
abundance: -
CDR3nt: TGTGCCAGTAGTATGGGGGGGGGTACTGAAGCTTTCTTT
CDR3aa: CASSMGGGTEAFF

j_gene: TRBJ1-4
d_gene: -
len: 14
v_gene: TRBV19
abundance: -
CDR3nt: TGTGCCAGTAGTATTGGAGGGCTTAATGAAAAACTGTTTTTT
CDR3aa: CASSIGGLNEKLFF

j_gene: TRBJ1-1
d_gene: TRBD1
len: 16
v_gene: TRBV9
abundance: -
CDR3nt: TGTGCCAGCAGCGCGATACAGGGGGCGCTGGTCACTGAAGCTTTCTTT
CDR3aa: CASSAIQGALVTEAFF

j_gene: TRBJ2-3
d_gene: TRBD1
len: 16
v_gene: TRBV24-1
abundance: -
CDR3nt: TGTGCCACCAGTGATGAGGACAGGGCAGGGGGAAATACGCAGTATTTT
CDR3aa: CATSDEDRAGGNTQYF

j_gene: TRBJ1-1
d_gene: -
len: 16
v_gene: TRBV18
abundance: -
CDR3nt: TGTGCCAGCCGAAAAGGCGGGGGCGTGGGGAACACTGAAGCTTTCTTT
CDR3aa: CASRKGGGVGNTEAFF

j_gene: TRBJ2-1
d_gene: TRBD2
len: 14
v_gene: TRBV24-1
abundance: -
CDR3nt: TGTGCCACCAGTTCGGGACTAGCCGTCAATGAGCAGTTCTTC
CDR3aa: CATSSGLAVNEQFF

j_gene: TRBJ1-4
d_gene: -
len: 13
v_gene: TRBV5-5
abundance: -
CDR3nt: TGTGCCAGCAGCCTGGATGAGTTGGAAAAACTGTTTTTT
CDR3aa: CASSLDELEKLFF

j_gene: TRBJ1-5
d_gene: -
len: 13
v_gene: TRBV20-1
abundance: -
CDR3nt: TGCAGTGCGAGTGAGTTCCTCGATCAGCCCCAGCATTTT
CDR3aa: CSASEFLDQPQHF

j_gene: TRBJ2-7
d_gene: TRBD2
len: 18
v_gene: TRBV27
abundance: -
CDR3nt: TGTGCCAGCAGTTTAGGGCTAGCGGGAATCGCGAATCCCTACGAGCAGTACTTC
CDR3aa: CASSLGLAGIANPYEQYF

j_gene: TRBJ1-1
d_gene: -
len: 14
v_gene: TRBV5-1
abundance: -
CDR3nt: TGCGCCAGCAGCTTGTGGGGCAGCAACACTGAAGCTTTCTTT
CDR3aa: CASSLWGSNTEAFF

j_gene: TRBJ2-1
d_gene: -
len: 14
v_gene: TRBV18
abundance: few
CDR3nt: TGTGCCAGCTCGCAATACAAATCTCACAATGAGCAGTTCTTC
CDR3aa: CASSQYKSHNEQFF

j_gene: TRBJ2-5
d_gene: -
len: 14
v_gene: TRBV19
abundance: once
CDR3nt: TGTGCCAGTAGTATAGGGGGGCAGCAAGAGACCCAGTACTTC
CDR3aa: CASSIGGQQETQYF

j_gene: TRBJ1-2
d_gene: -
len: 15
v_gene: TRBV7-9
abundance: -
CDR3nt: TGTGCCGGCAGCTTACGCAGGGAAGAAAACTATGGCTACACCTTC
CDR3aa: CAGSLRREENYGYTF

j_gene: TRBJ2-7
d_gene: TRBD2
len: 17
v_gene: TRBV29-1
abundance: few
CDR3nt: TGCAGCGCCCCGTGCCTACGGACTAGCGGGAGTAGTAGCGAGCAGTACTTC
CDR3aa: CSAPCLRTSGSSSEQYF

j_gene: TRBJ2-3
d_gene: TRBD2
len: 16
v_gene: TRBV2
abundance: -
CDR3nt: TGTGCCAGCAGGAGGACTAGCGGGATTACCACAGATACGCAGTATTTT
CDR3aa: CASRRTSGITTDTQYF

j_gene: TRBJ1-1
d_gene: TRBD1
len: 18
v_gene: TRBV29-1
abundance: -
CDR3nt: TGCAGCGTTGTCGCTCGCCTTTTGACAGGGGGTCGAGGCGCTGAAGCTTTCTTT
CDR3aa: CSVVARLLTGGRGAEAFF

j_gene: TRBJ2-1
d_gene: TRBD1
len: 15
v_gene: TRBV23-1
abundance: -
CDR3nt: TGCGCCAGCAGTCAGAAGGGACAGGGTGGCGAGGAGCAGTTCTTC
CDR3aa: CASSQKGQGGEEQFF

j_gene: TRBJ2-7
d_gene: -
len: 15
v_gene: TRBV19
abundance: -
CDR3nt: TGTGCCAGTAGTACTGGGCCAGGGTTTTTCTACGAGCAGTACTTC
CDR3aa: CASSTGPGFFYEQYF

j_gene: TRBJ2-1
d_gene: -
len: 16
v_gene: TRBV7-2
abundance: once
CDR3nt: TGTGCCAGCAGCTTAGCGCCGGCTAGCCGATACAATGAGCAGTTCTTC
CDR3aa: CASSLAPASRYNEQFF

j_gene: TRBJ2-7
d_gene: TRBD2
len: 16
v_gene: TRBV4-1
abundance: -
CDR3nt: TGCGCCAGCAGCCAATGGGGAGGGGCCCTCCTTCTCGAGCAGTACTTC
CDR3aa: CASSQWGGALLLEQYF

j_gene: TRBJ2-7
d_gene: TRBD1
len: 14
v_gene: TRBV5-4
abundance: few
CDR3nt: TGTGCCAGCAGACAGGGACAGGGAACCTACGAGCAGTACTTC
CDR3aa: CASRQGQGTYEQYF